This T cell receptor beta chain was retrieved from a study of PD-L1 blockade in urothelial cancer. Turning to the study itself: Samples of blood were analyzed 3 weeks (second dose) and 6 weeks after treatment start.

Some clones are missing from TCRdb's copy, which holds only in-frame ones; the method was immunoSEQ multiplex PCR. The sample includes about 29,000 clones, around 87% of them seen just once. V lost 2 bases and J 1 base, leaving 9 bases between the germline ends. This CDR3 has 15 amino acids. Germline CDR1 is SGHDN and CDR2 is FVKESK. Worth noting for this clone: Its target is not known.

General observations from the study: Where pretreatment blood TCR clonality fell below the median, better survival was predicted.

This rearrangement joins TRBV14 to TRBJ2-4; possible D gene TRBD2, 5 bases. This sequence was found in a man aged 45-60 years with urothelial cancer. Source: PBMCs, taken around atezolizumab (anti-PD-L1) treatment. CDR3 in amino acids: CASSQTGIAKNIQYF. The CDR3, as DNA: TGTGCCAGCAGCCAAACGGGAATCGCCAAAAACATTCAGTACTTC.